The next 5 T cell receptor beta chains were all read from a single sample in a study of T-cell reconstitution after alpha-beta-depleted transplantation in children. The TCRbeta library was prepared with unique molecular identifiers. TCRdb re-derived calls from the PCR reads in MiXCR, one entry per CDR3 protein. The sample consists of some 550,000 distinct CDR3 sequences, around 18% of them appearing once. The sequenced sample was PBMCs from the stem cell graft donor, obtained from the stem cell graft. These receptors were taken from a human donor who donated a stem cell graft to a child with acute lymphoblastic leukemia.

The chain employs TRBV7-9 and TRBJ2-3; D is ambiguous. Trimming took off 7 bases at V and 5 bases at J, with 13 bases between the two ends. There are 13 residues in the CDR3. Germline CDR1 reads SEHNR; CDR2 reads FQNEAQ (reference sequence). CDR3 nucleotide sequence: TGTGCCAGCACCGTTAAATGGGTAGATACGCAGTATTTT. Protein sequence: CASTVKWVDTQYF.

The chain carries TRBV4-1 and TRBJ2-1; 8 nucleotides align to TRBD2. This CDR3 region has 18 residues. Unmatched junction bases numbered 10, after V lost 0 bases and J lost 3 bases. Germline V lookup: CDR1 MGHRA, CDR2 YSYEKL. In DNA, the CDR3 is TGCGCCAGCAGCCAAGATGGGGGACTAGTTAGAAACTACAATGAGCAGTTCTTC. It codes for CASSQDGGLVRNYNEQFF.

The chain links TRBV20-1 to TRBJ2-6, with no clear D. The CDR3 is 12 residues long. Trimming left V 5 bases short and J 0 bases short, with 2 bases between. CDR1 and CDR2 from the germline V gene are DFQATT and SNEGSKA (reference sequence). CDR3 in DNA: TGCAGTGCTGGCTCTGGGGCCAACGTCCTGACTTTC. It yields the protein CSAGSGANVLTF.

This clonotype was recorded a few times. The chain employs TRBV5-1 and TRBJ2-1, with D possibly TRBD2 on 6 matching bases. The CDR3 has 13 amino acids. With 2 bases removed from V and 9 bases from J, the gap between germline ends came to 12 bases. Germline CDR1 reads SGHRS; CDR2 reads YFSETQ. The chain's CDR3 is CASSFGGLGEQFF. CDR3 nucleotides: TGCGCCAGCAGCTTCGGAGGGCTCGGTGAGCAGTTCTTC.

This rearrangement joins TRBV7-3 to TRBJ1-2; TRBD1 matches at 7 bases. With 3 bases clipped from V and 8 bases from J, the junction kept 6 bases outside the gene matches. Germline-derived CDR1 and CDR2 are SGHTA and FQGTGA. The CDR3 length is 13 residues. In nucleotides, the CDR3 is TGTGCCAGCAGCTTCGACAGGGCGGGGGGCTACACCTTC. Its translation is CASSFDRAGGYTF.